A single T cell receptor beta chain is shown here with its context. CDR1 and CDR2 (germline): LGHNA, YNFKEQ. The CDR3 has 13 amino acids. Trimming took 0 bases from V and 4 from J, leaving 4 bases between them. The sample comes from a study of blood T cell repertoires in COVID-19. Study overall: Researchers got acute and convalescent COVID-19 samples from the United States, Italy and Spain.

How the authors handled the data: How many nucleated cells were present was estimated from reference gene primer amplification. The assay was immunoSEQ multiplex PCR, and TCRdb's table has in-frame clones only and misses some. V, J and clone size reflect that table, while D and trimming were determined from the DNA. Of some 140,000 clones in the sample, 80% to 85% are singletons; the top ten hold more than 1.2%. The chain recombines TRBV4-2 with TRBJ1-3; D gene ambiguous. The receptor was derived from a man aged 55 to 70 with acute or convalescent COVID-19. Sequencing used peripheral blood. The CDR3 loop is CASSQDSGNTIYF. Written as DNA, the CDR3 is TGTGCCAGCAGCCAAGACTCCGGAAACACCATATATTTT.